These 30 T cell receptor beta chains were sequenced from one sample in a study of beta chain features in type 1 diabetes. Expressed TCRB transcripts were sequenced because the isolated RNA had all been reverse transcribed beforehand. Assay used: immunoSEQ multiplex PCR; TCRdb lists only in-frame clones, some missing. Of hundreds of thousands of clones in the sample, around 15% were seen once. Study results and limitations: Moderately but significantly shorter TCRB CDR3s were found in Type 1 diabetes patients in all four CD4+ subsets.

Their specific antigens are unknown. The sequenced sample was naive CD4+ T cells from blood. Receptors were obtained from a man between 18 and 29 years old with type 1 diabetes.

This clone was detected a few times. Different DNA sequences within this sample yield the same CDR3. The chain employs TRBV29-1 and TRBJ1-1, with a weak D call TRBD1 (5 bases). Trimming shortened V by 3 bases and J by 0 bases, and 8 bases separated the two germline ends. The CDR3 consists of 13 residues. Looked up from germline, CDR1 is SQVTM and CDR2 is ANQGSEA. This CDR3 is CSVEGRMNTEAFF. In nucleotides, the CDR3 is TGCAGCGTTGAGGGGCGGATGAACACTGAAGCTTTCTTT.

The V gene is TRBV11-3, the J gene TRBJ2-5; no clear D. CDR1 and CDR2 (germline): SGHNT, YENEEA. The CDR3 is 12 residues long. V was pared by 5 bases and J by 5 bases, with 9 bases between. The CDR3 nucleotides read TGTGCCAGCAGCAAATCTCTGGAGACCCAGTACTTC. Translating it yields CASSKSLETQYF.

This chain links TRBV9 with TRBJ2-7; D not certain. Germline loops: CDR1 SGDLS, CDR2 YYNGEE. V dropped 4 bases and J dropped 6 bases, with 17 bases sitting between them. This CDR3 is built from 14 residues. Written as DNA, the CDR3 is TGTGCCAGCAGCCCGAGAGACCGAACGGCCGAGCAGTACTTC. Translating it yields CASSPRDRTAEQYF.

The CDR3: CASSSEGGEQFF. The CDR3 bases are TGTGCCAGCAGCTCAGAAGGGGGAGAGCAGTTCTTC. The rearrangement joins TRBV7-9 to TRBJ2-1; tentative D call: TRBD1 (6 bases). The CDR3 covers 12 residues. V was clipped by 4 bases and J by 10 bases, with 11 bases between them. Germline V gene lookup returns CDR1 SEHNR and CDR2 FQNEAQ (reference sequence).

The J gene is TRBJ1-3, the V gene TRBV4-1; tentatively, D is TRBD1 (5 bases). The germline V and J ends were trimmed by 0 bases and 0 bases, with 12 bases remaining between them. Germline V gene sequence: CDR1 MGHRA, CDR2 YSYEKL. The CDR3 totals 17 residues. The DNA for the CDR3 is TGCGCCAGCAGCCAAGATCGGCCAGGGAGCTCTGGAAACACCATATATTTT. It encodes CASSQDRPGSSGNTIYF.

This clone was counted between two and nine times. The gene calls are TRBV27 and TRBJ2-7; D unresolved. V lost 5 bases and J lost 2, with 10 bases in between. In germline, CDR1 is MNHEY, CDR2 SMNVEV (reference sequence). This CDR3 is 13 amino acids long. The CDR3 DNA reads TGTGCCAGCAGTCCTTCATATACCTACGAGCAGTACTTC. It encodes CASSPSYTYEQYF.

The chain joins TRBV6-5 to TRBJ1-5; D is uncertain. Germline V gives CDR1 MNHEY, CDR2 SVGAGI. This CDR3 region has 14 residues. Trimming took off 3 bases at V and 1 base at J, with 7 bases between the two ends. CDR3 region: CASSYGQSNQPQHF. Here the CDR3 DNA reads TGTGCCAGCAGTTATGGGCAGAGCAATCAGCCCCAGCATTTT.

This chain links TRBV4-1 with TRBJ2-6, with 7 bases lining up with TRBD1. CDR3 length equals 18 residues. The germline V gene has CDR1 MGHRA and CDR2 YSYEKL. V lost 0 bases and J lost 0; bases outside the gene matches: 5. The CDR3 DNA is TGCGCCAGCAGCCAAGATGGACAGGCCCACTCTGGGGCCAACGTCCTGACTTTC. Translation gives CASSQDGQAHSGANVLTF.

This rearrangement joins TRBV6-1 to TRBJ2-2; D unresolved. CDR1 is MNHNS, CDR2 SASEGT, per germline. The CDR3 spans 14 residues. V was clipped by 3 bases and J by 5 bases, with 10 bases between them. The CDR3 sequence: CASSEQRVTGELFF. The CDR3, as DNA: TGTGCCAGCAGTGAGCAAAGGGTTACCGGGGAGCTGTTTTTT.

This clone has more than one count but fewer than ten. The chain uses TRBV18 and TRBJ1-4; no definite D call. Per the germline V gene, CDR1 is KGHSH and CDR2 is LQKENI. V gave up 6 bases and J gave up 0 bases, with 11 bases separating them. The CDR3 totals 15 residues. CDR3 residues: CASSPTASTNEKLFF. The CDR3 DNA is TGTGCCAGCTCCCCAACAGCTTCAACTAATGAAAAACTGTTTTTT.

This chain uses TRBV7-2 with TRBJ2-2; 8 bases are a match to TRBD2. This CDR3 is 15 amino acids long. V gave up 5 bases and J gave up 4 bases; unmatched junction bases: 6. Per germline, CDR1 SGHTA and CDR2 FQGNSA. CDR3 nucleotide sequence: TGTGCCAGCAGCCCCGGGGGGGCGCCCACCGGGGAGCTGTTTTTT. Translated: CASSPGGAPTGELFF.

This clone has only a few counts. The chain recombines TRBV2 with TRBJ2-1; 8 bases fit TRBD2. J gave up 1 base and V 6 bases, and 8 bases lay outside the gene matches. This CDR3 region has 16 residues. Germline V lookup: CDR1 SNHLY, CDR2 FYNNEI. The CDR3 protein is CASSPPAGESYNEQFF. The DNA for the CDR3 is TGTGCCAGCAGCCCCCCAGCGGGGGAGTCCTACAATGAGCAGTTCTTC.

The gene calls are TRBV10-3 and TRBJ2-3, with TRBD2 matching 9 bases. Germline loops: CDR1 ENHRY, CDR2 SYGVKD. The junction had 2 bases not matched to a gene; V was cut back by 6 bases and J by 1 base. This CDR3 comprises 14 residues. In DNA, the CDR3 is TGTGCCATCAGCGAGCGGGGGGGCACAGATACGCAGTATTTT. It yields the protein CAISERGGTDTQYF.

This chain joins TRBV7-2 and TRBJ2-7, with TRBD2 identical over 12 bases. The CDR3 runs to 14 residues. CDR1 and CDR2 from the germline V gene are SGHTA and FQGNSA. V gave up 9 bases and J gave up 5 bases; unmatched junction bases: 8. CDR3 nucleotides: TGTGCCAGAGAACTAGCGGGGGGTATCCACGAGCAGTACTTC. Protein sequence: CARELAGGIHEQYF.

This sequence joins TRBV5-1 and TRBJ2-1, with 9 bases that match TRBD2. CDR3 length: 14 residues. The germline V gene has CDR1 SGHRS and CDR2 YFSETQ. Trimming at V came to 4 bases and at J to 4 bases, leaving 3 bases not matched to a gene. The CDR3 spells CASSVTSGYNEQFF. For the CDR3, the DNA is TGCGCCAGCAGCGTGACTAGCGGTTACAATGAGCAGTTCTTC. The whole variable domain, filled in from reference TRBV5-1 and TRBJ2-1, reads KAGVTQTPRYLIKTRGQQVTLSCSPISGHRSVSWYQQTPGQGLQFLFEYFSETQRNKGNFPGRFSGRQFSNSRSEMNVSTLELGDSALYLCASSVTSGYNEQFFGPGTRLTVL.

The CDR3 bases are TGTGCCAGCAGTGACTCGCAGGCCGCAGATACGCAGTATTTT. As protein: CASSDSQAADTQYF. J is TRBJ2-3 and V is TRBV6-4; D uncertain. From germline, CDR1 is MRHNA and CDR2 SNTAGT. This CDR3 spans 14 amino acids. V lost 0 bases and J 4 bases, leaving 8 bases between the germline ends.

In DNA form, the CDR3 reads TGTGCCAGCTCCGTCGGACACGGGCCAGATACGCAGTATTTT. This sequence encodes CASSVGHGPDTQYF. This chain connects TRBV18 to TRBJ2-3, with D perhaps matching TRBD1 (5 bases). V was clipped by 6 bases and J by 4 bases, with 14 bases between them. CDR1 KGHSH and CDR2 LQKENI come from the germline V gene. The CDR3 spans 14 residues.

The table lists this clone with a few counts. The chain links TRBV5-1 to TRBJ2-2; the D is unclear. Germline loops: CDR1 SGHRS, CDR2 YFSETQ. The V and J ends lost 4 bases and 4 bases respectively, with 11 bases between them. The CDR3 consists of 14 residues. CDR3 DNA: TGCGCCAGCAGCGAGGACCAACGCACCGGGGAGCTGTTTTTT. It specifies CASSEDQRTGELFF.

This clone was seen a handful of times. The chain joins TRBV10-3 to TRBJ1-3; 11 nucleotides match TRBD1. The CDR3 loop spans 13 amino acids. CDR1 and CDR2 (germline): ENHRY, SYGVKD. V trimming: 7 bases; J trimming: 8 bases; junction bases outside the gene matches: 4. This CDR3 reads CAITRDRGDTIYF. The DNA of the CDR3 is TGTGCCATCACCAGGGACAGGGGGGACACCATATATTTT.

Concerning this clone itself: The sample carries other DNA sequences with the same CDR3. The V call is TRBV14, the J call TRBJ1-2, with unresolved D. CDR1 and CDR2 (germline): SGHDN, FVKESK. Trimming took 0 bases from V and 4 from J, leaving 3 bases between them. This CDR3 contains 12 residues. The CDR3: CASSQDSYGYTF. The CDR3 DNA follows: TGTGCCAGCAGCCAAGACAGCTATGGCTACACCTTC. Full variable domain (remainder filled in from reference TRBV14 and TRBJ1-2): EAGVTQFPSHSVIEKGQTVTLRCDPISGHDNLYWYRRVMGKEIKFLLHFVKESKQDESGMPNNRFLAERTGGTYSTLKVQPAELEDSGVYFCASSQDSYGYTFGSGTRLTVV.

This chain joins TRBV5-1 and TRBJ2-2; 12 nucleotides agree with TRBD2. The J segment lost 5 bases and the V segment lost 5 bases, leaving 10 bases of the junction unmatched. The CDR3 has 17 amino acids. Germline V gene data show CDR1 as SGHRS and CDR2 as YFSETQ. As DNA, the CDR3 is TGCGCCAGCAGAAAGGGACTAGCGGGCCCGGGGACCGGGGAGCTGTTTTTT. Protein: CASRKGLAGPGTGELFF.

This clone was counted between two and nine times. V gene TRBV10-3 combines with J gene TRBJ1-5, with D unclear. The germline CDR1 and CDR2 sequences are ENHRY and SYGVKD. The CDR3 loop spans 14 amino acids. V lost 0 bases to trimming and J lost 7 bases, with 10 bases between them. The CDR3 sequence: CAISESDGEQPQHF. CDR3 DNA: TGTGCCATCAGTGAGTCGGACGGCGAACAGCCCCAGCATTTT.

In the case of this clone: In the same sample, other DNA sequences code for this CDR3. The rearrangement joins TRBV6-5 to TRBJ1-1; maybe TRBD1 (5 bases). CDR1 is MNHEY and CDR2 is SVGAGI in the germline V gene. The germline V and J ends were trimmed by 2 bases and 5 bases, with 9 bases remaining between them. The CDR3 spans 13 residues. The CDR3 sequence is CASSYRGGTEAFF. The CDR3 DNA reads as TGTGCCAGCAGTTACAGGGGTGGGACTGAAGCTTTCTTT.

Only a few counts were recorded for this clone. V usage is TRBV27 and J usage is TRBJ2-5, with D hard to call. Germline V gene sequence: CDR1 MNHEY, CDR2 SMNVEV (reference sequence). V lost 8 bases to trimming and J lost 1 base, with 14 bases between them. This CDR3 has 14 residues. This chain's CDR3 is CASSTRLFQETQYF. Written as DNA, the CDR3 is TGTGCCAGCTCCACCCGGCTGTTCCAAGAGACCCAGTACTTC.

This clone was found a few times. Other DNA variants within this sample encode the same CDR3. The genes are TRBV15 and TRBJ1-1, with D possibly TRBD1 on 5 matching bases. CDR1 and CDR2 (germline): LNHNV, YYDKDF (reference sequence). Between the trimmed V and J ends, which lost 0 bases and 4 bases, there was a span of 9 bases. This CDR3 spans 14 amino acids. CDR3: CATSRDRGSTEAFF. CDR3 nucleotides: TGTGCCACCAGCAGAGATCGGGGGAGCACTGAAGCTTTCTTT.

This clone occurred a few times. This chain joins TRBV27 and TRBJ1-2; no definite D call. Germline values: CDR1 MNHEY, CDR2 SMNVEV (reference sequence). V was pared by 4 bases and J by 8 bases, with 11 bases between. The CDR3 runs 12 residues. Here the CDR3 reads CASSSAGYGYTF. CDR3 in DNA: TGTGCCAGCAGTTCCGCGGGGTACGGCTACACCTTC.

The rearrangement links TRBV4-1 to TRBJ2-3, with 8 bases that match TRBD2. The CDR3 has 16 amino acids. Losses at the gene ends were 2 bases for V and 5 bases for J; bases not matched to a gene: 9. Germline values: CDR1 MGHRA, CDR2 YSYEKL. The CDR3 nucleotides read TGCGCCAGCAGCCAAACAAAGACTAGCGCGGGAGATACGCAGTATTTT. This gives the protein CASSQTKTSAGDTQYF.

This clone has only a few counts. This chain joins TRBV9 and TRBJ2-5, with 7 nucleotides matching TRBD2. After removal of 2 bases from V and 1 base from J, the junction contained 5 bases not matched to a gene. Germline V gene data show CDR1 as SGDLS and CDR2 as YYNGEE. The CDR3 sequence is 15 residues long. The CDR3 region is CASSVTTGGQETQYF. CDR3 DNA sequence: TGTGCCAGCAGCGTTACTACGGGGGGCCAAGAGACCCAGTACTTC.

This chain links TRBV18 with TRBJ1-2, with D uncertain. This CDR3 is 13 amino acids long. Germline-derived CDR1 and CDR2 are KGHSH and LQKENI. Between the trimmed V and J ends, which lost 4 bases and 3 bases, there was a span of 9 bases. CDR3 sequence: CASSLYSDYGYTF. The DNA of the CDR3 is TGTGCCAGCTCACTTTATTCAGACTATGGCTACACCTTC.

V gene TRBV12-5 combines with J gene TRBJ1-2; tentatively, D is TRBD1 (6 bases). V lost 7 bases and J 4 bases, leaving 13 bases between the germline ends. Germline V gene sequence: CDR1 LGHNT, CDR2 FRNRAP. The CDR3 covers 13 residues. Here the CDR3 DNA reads TGTGCTAGTGACAAAACAGGGTCCTATGGCTACACCTTC. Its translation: CASDKTGSYGYTF.